Below, 27 T cell receptor beta chains from the same sample are listed, as sequenced in a study of neoadjuvant anti-PD-1 for oral cavity cancer. Time point in this sample: after neoadjuvant nivolumab, at surgical resection. The table came from immunoSEQ multiplex PCR; TCRdb's copy has only in-frame clones and leaves some out. The sample carries a few thousand clones, around 50% recorded once. The sample in question was tumor tissue, obtained after nivolumab (anti-PD-1) treatment. These receptors were collected from a person aged 35-79 years with oral cavity squamous cell carcinoma.

This clone was found a few times. The chain has TRBV5-1 and TRBJ2-3, with 12 bases identical to TRBD2. V gave up 3 bases and J gave up 3 bases; unmatched junction bases: 2. CDR3 length: 15 residues. The V gene's germline CDR1 is SGHRS and CDR2 YFSETQ. The CDR3 reads CASSSGTSGTDTQYF. The CDR3 DNA reads as TGCGCCAGCAGCTCCGGGACTAGCGGGACAGATACGCAGTATTTT.

The chain is built from TRBV5-5 and TRBJ1-1; 7 positions agree with TRBD1. The CDR3 is made up of 15 amino acids. J gave up 6 bases and V 3 bases, and 11 bases lay outside the gene matches. Germline CDR1 SGHKS, CDR2 YYEKEE (reference sequence). CDR3 nucleotides: TGTGCCAGCAGCTCGACAGGGAGTAGGGCCGCTGAAGCTTTCTTT. This encodes CASSSTGSRAAEAFF. Drawing the rest from reference TRBV5-5 and TRBJ1-1, the complete variable domain is DAGVTQSPTHLIKTRGQQVTLRCSPISGHKSVSWYQQVLGQGPQFIFQYYEKEERGRGNFPDRFSARQFPNYSSELNVNALLLGDSALYLCASSSTGSRAAEAFFGQGTRLTVV.

This clone was seen a few times. The CDR3 DNA sequence: TGTGCCAGCAGTGCGGAGGCGGGTAATTCACCCCTCCACTTT. Protein product: CASSAEAGNSPLHF. The chain recombines TRBV11-2 with TRBJ1-6; no definite D call. Trimming removed 6 bases at V and 6 bases at J, with 12 bases between. Germline-derived CDR1 and CDR2 are SGHAT and FQNNGV. The CDR3 runs 14 residues.

This clone was seen more than once but under ten times. This chain uses TRBV2 with TRBJ1-6; D call uncertain. The CDR3 extends over 14 amino acids. V lost 1 base, J lost 3 bases, and 4 bases lay in between. The germline V gene encodes CDR1 SNHLY and CDR2 FYNNEI. In nucleotides, the CDR3 is TGTGCCAGCAGTGAAGTGAGCTATAATTCACCCCTCCACTTT. Translating it yields CASSEVSYNSPLHF. Together with reference TRBV2 and TRBJ1-6, the CDR3 gives the full variable domain: EPEVTQTPSHQVTQMGQEVILRCVPISNHLYFYWYRQILGQKVEFLVSFYNNEISEKSEIFDDQFSVERPDGSNFTLKIRSTKLEDSAMYFCASSEVSYNSPLHFGNGTRLTVT.

V is TRBV5-1 and J is TRBJ1-5, with D possibly TRBD1 on 6 matching bases. The germline CDR1 and CDR2 sequences are SGHRS and YFSETQ. This CDR3 is built from 16 residues. The germline V and J ends were trimmed by 0 bases and 7 bases, with 17 bases remaining between them. The CDR3 reads CASSLGDLGGGQPQHF. The CDR3 DNA reads TGCGCCAGCAGCTTGGGGGACCTAGGGGGTGGACAGCCCCAGCATTTT.

This clone was detected only a few times. The chain is built from TRBV5-1 and TRBJ1-1; D gene unclear. This CDR3 is built from 13 residues. In germline, CDR1 is SGHRS, CDR2 YFSETQ. The V end was cut by 5 bases, the J end by 1 base, with 9 bases between. The CDR3 DNA sequence: TGCGCCAGCAGGCTGACGGGGAACACTGAAGCTTTCTTT. Its protein is CASRLTGNTEAFF. Combining the CDR3 with reference TRBV5-1 and TRBJ1-1 gives the whole variable domain KAGVTQTPRYLIKTRGQQVTLSCSPISGHRSVSWYQQTPGQGLQFLFEYFSETQRNKGNFPGRFSGRQFSNSRSEMNVSTLELGDSALYLCASRLTGNTEAFFGQGTRLTVV.

V gene TRBV6-5 combines with J gene TRBJ1-5; no reliable D call. CDR1 and CDR2 from the germline V gene are MNHEY and SVGAGI. This CDR3 has 14 residues. V dropped 2 bases and J dropped 2 bases, with 7 bases sitting between them. CDR3 nucleotides: TGTGCCAGCAGTTACCACGGCGGCAATCAGCCCCAGCATTTT. As protein: CASSYHGGNQPQHF.

For this clone: This probably arose from a read error, given a far larger clone one base away. This sequence joins TRBV4-2 and TRBJ2-2; 12 bases line up with TRBD1. V dropped 2 bases and J dropped 5; count of bases not matched to a gene: 6. Per the germline V gene, CDR1 is LGHNA and CDR2 is YNFKEQ. The CDR3 loop spans 17 amino acids. CDR3 protein: CASSQKQGQGATGELFF. CDR3 coding DNA: TGTGCCAGCAGCCAAAAACAGGGACAGGGGGCGACCGGGGAGCTGTTTTTT.

This chain joins TRBV4-1 and TRBJ1-2; 7 bases fit TRBD1. Germline CDR1 and CDR2: MGHRA and YSYEKL. The CDR3 sequence is 17 residues long. V shed 3 bases, J shed 2 bases, and the junction held 12 bases outside the gene matches. The CDR3 region has the DNA TGCGCCAGCAGCCAGGAGGGAAGGACAGGACAAAACTATGGCTACACCTTC. As protein: CASSQEGRTGQNYGYTF.

This clone was seen only a few times. The gene calls are TRBV11-2 and TRBJ2-7; D is unclear. The CDR3 totals 12 residues. The V end lost 5 bases, the J end lost 4 bases, and 9 bases lay between the germline ends. The germline CDR1 and CDR2 sequences are SGHAT and FQNNGV. CDR3: CASSPPGYEQYF. CDR3 sequence (DNA): TGTGCCAGCAGCCCCCCCGGGTACGAGCAGTACTTC.

The J gene is TRBJ2-2, the V gene TRBV6-6; 13 bases align to TRBD2. V trimming: 8 bases; J trimming: 6 bases; junction bases outside the gene matches: 9. CDR3 size: 16 residues. CDR1 and CDR2 (germline): MNHNY, SVGAGI (reference sequence). The CDR3 spells CASGSTGTSGAGELFF. The CDR3, as DNA: TGTGCCAGCGGATCGACCGGGACTAGCGGGGCCGGGGAGCTGTTTTTT.

The J gene is TRBJ1-6, the V gene TRBV5-6; the D gene is possibly TRBD1 (6 bases). Germline lookup yields CDR1 SGHDT and CDR2 YYEEEE. CDR3 length: 15 amino acids. Trimming cost V 1 base and J 6 bases, with 11 bases left between them. The CDR3 reads CASSLRRQVNSPLHF. CDR3 sequence (DNA): TGTGCCAGCAGCTTGAGGAGACAGGTTAATTCACCCCTCCACTTT.

In its sample, this clone was seen a few times. The CDR3 here is CASSLEPDYGYTF. CDR3 coding DNA: TGTGCCAGCAGCTTAGAGCCCGACTATGGCTACACCTTC. The rearrangement links TRBV7-9 to TRBJ1-2; D is ambiguous. The CDR3 spans 13 residues. Trimming removed 1 base from V and 3 bases from J, with 6 bases in between. The germline V gene encodes CDR1 SEHNR and CDR2 FQNEAQ (reference sequence).

V is TRBV6-5 and J is TRBJ1-1; no firm D call. Germline V CDR1 and CDR2: MNHEY, SVGAGI. CDR3 length equals 11 residues. Deletions cut 2 bases from V and 6 bases from J, with 4 bases between. The DNA of the CDR3 is TGTGCCAGCAGTTACGGACCTGAAGCTTTCTTT. Its translation: CASSYGPEAFF.

The chain has TRBV6-1 and TRBJ1-2, with a weak D call TRBD1 (6 bases). CDR1 MNHNS and CDR2 SASEGT come from the germline V gene. Trimming removed 7 bases from V and 2 bases from J, with 11 bases in between. This CDR3 contains 13 residues. The CDR3 sequence is CASNRGQNYGYTF. The CDR3 DNA reads as TGTGCCAGCAATAGAGGACAGAACTATGGCTACACCTTC.

A single count supports this clone. V is TRBV5-1 and J is TRBJ2-7, with 8 bases fitting TRBD2. Trimming at V came to 4 bases and at J to 3 bases, leaving 6 bases not matched to a gene. Germline V lookup: CDR1 SGHRS, CDR2 YFSETQ. The CDR3 contains 14 residues. This chain's CDR3 is CASSLTSGYYEQYF. The CDR3 DNA reads TGCGCCAGCAGCCTAACTAGCGGCTACTACGAGCAGTACTTC.

This chain links TRBV7-9 with TRBJ1-1, with D perhaps TRBD1 (6 bases). The V and J ends lost 1 base and 8 bases respectively, with 8 bases between them. CDR3 length equals 12 residues. The V gene's germline CDR1 is SEHNR and CDR2 FQNEAQ (reference sequence). The CDR3 loop reads CASSLDTGEAFF. In nucleotides, the CDR3 is TGTGCCAGCAGCTTAGATACAGGGGAAGCTTTCTTT.

The V and J genes are TRBV21-1 and TRBJ2-7; TRBD1 is the table's D call and was not checked against the DNA. TRBV21-1 is noted as a pseudogene. This CDR3 comprises 15 residues. This CDR3 reads CASTNLRKGSYEQYF. The CDR3 coding sequence is TGTGCCAGCACCAACCTCAGGAAGGGGTCCTACGAGCAGTACTTC.

This chain joins TRBV20-1 and TRBJ2-1, with no clear D. The CDR3 is 10 amino acids. Trimming stripped 4 bases from V and 5 bases from J, with 3 bases between. Germline V gene sequence: CDR1 DFQATT, CDR2 SNEGSKA (reference sequence). CDR3 DNA sequence: TGCAGTGCTACCAACAATGAGCAGTTCTTC. It is translated as CSATNNEQFF.

The chain has TRBV5-4 and TRBJ1-5; D gene uncertain. CDR1 and CDR2 from the germline V gene are SGHNT and YYREEE (reference sequence). This CDR3 has 15 residues. V was trimmed by 1 base and J by 0 bases, leaving 8 bases between them. This CDR3 reads CASSLWANSNQPQHF. The CDR3 DNA reads TGTGCCAGCAGCTTGTGGGCGAATAGCAATCAGCCCCAGCATTTT.

The chain employs TRBV7-9 and TRBJ2-1; 8 nucleotides match TRBD1. Looked up from germline, CDR1 is SEHNR and CDR2 is FQNEAQ (reference sequence). With V trimmed by 3 bases and J by 6 bases, 4 bases remained unmatched. This CDR3 has 14 residues. CDR3 nucleotide sequence: TGTGCCAGCAGCTTCTCAGGGGGCGTCAATGAGCAGTTCTTC. Its translation: CASSFSGGVNEQFF.

This clone has only one observation. This chain uses TRBV14 with TRBJ2-3; D gene uncertain. CDR1 and CDR2 (germline): SGHDN, FVKESK. The CDR3 sequence is 14 residues long. V was cut by 1 base and J by 4 bases, with 9 bases left in between. The CDR3 DNA reads TGTGCCAGCAGCCAAGGGTATGGTGCAGATACGCAGTATTTT. Translating gives CASSQGYGADTQYF.

The chain is built from TRBV7-2 and TRBJ2-3; D remains ambiguous. Trimming stripped 4 bases from V and 6 bases from J, with 8 bases between. Per germline, CDR1 SGHTA and CDR2 FQGNSA. The CDR3 runs to 12 residues. CDR3 nucleotides: TGTGCCAGCAGCTCTTACATGGATACGCAGTATTTT. Translated, it gives CASSSYMDTQYF.

This chain joins TRBV9 and TRBJ1-1; 7 bases line up with TRBD1. J gave up 5 bases and V 0 bases, and 13 bases lay outside the gene matches. Germline V gene data show CDR1 as SGDLS and CDR2 as YYNGEE. This CDR3 spans 17 amino acids. The CDR3, as DNA: TGTGCCAGCAGCGTAGTTCCGGGACAGAAGTTCGGAACTGAAGCTTTCTTT. It codes for CASSVVPGQKFGTEAFF. The complete variable domain, with remaining parts taken from reference TRBV9 and TRBJ1-1, reads DSGVTQTPKHLITATGQRVTLRCSPRSGDLSVYWYQQSLDQGLQFLIQYYNGEERAKGNILERFSAQQFPDLHSELNLSSLELGDSALYFCASSVVPGQKFGTEAFFGQGTRLTVV.

The rearrangement joins TRBV5-4 to TRBJ2-3; D might be TRBD1 (5 bases). This CDR3 region has 16 residues. The V and J ends lost 4 bases and 1 base respectively, with 16 bases between them. The germline CDR1 and CDR2 sequences are SGHNT and YYREEE (reference sequence). The CDR3 nucleotides are TGTGCCAGCAGCGCTCAATCAGGGTATGGCACAGATACGCAGTATTTT. This encodes CASSAQSGYGTDTQYF.

This rearrangement joins TRBV28 to TRBJ1-5, with D possibly TRBD1 on 5 matching bases. Germline-derived CDR1 and CDR2 are MDHEN and SYDVKM. Trimming shortened V by 11 bases and J by 0 bases, and 11 bases separated the two germline ends. CDR3 length: 13 amino acids. CDR3 loop: CAHGGYSNQPQHF. Written as DNA, the CDR3 is TGTGCCCACGGGGGGTATAGCAATCAGCCCCAGCATTTT.

This chain joins TRBV30 and TRBJ1-4; 8 bases line up with TRBD1. Germline V lookup: CDR1 GTSNPN, CDR2 SVGIG (reference sequence). CDR3 length: 16 residues. Losses at the gene ends were 3 bases for V and 7 bases for J; bases not matched to a gene: 13. CDR3 nucleotides: TGTGCCTGGAGGAGTGCGGCGCAGGGGGCAGGTGAAAAACTGTTTTTT. Encoded protein: CAWRSAAQGAGEKLFF.